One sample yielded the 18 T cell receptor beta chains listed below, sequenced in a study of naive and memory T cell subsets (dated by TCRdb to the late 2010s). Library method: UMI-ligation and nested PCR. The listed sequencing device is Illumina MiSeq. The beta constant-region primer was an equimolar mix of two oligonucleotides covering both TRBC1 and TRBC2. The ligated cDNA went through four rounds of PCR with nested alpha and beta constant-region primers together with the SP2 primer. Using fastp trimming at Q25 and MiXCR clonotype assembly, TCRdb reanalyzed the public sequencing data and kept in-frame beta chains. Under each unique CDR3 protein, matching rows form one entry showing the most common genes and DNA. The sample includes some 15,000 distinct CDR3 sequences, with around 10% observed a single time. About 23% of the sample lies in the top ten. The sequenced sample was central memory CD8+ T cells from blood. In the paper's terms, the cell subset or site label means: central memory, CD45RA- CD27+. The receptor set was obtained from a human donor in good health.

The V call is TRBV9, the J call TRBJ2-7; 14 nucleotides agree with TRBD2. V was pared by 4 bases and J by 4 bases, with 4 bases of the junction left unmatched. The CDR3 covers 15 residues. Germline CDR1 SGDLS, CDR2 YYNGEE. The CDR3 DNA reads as TGTGCCAGCAGCCCTGGGACTAGCGGGGGTTACGAGCAGTACTTC. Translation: CASSPGTSGGYEQYF.

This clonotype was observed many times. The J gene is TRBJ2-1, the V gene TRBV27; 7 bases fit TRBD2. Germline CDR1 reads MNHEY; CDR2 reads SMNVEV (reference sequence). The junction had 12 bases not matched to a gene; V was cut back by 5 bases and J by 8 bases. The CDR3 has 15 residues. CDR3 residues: CASSPVGGRADEQFF. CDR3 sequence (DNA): TGTGCCAGCAGTCCAGTCGGGGGGAGGGCAGATGAGCAGTTCTTC.

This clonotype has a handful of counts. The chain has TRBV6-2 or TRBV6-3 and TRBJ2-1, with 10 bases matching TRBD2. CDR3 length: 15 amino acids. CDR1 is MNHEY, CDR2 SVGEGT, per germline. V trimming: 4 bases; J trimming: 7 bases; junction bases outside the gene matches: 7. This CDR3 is CASSSSGGNSNEQFF. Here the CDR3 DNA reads TGTGCCAGCAGTTCTAGCGGGGGAAACTCGAATGAGCAGTTCTTC.

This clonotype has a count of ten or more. This chain's CDR3 is CSAEGTSGPSYEQYF. DNA for the CDR3: TGCAGTGCAGAGGGAACTAGCGGGCCGTCCTACGAGCAGTACTTC. The chain combines TRBV20-1 with TRBJ2-7; 9 positions match TRBD2. Looked up from germline, CDR1 is DFQATT and CDR2 is SNEGSKA (reference sequence). The CDR3 covers 15 residues. J gave up 1 base and V 6 bases, and 10 bases lay outside the gene matches.

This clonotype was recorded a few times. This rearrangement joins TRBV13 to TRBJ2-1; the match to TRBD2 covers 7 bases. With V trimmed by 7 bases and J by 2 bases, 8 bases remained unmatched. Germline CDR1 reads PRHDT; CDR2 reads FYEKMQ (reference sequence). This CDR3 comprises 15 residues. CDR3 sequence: CASKGSGPPYNEQFF. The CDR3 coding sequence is TGTGCCAGCAAGGGTAGCGGGCCTCCCTACAATGAGCAGTTCTTC.

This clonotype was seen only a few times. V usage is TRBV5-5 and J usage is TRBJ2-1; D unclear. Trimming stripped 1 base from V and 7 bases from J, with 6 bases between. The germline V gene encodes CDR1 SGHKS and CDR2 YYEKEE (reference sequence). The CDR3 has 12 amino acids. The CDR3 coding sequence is TGTGCCAGCAGCTTGCAATGGAATGAGCAGTTCTTC. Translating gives CASSLQWNEQFF.

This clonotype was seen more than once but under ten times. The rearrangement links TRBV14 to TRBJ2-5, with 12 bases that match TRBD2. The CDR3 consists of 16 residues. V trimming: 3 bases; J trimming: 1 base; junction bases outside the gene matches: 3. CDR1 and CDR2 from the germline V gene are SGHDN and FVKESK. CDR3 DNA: TGTGCCAGCAGCCACTGGACTAGCGGGGCCCAAGAGACCCAGTACTTC. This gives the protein CASSHWTSGAQETQYF.

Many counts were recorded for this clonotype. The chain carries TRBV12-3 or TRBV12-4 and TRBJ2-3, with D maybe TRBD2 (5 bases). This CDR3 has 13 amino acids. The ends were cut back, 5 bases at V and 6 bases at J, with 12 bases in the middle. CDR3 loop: CASSPPEGDTQYF. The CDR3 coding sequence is TGTGCCAGCAGTCCCCCCGAGGGTGATACGCAGTATTTT.

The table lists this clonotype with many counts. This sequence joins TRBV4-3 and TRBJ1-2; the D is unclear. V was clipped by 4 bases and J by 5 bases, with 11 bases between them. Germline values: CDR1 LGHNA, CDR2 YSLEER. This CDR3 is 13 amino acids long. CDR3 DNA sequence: TGCGCCAGCAGCCCCGTCTCGGGGTATGGCTACACCTTC. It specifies CASSPVSGYGYTF.

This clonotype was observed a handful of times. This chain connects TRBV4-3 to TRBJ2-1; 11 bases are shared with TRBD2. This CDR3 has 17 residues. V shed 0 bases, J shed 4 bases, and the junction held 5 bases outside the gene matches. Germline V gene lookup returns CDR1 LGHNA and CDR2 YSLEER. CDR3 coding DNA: TGCGCCAGCAGCCAAGATTCGACTAGCGGGGTATACAATGAGCAGTTCTTC. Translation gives CASSQDSTSGVYNEQFF.

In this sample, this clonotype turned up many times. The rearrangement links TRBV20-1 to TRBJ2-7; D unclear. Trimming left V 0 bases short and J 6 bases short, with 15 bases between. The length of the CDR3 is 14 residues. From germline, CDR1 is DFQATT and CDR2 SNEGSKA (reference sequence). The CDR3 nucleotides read TGCAGTGCTAGAGATTCCCAGGAGCTGGCCGAGCAGTACTTC. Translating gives CSARDSQELAEQYF.

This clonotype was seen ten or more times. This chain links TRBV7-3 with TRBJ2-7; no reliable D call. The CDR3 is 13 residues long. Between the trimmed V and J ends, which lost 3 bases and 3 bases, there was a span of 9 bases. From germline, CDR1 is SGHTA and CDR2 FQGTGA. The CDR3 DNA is TGTGCCAGCAGCTTCTTTTCCGACTACGAGCAGTACTTC. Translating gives CASSFFSDYEQYF.

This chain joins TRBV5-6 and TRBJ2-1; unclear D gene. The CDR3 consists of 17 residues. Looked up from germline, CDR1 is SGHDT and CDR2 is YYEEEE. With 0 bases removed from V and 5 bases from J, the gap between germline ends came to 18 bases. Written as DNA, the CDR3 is TGTGCCAGCAGCTTGGAGTTGGAGAGACCTCGAGACAATGAGCAGTTCTTC. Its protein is CASSLELERPRDNEQFF.

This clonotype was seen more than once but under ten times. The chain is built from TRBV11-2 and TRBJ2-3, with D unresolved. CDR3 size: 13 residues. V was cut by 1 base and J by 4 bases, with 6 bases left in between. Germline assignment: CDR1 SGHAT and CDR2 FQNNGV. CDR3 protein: CASSLVPADTQYF. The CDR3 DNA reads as TGTGCCAGCAGCTTAGTACCGGCAGATACGCAGTATTTT.

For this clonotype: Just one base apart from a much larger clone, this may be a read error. This CDR3 reads CASGTGLGEPQHF. The CDR3 bases are TGTGCCAGTGGGACAGGGTTGGGGGAGCCCCAGCATTTT. V usage is TRBV3-1 and J usage is TRBJ1-5; 9 nucleotides agree with TRBD1. The germline CDR1 and CDR2 sequences are LGHDT and YNNKEL (reference sequence). Trimming cost V 9 bases and J 8 bases; bases outside gene matches: 8. The CDR3 loop spans 13 amino acids. The full variable domain, with the rest looked up from reference TRBV3-1 and TRBJ1-5, is DTAVSQTPKYLVTQMGNDKSIKCEQNLGHDTMYWYKQDSKKFLKIMFSYNNKELIINETVPNRFSPKSPDKAHLNLHINSLELGDSAVYFCASGTGLGEPQHFGDGTRLSIL.

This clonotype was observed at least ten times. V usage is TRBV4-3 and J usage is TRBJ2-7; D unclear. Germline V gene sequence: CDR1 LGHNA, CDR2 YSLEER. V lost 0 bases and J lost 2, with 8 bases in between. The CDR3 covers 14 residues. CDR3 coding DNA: TGCGCCAGCAGCCAAGATCCCGGAACCTACGAGCAGTACTTC. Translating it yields CASSQDPGTYEQYF.

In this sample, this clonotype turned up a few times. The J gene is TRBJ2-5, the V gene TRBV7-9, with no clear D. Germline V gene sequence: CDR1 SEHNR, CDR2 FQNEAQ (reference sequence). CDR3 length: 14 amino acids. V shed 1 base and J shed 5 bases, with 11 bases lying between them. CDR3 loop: CASSLESSAETQYF. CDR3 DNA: TGTGCCAGCAGCTTAGAGAGTTCGGCTGAGACCCAGTACTTC.

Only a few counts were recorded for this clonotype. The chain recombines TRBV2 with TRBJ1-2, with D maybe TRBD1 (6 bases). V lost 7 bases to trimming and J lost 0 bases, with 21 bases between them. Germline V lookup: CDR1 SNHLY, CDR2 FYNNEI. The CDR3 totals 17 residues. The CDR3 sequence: CASTHDRTNRPNYGYTF. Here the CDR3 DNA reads TGTGCCAGCACCCACGACAGGACGAATCGGCCTAACTATGGCTACACCTTC.